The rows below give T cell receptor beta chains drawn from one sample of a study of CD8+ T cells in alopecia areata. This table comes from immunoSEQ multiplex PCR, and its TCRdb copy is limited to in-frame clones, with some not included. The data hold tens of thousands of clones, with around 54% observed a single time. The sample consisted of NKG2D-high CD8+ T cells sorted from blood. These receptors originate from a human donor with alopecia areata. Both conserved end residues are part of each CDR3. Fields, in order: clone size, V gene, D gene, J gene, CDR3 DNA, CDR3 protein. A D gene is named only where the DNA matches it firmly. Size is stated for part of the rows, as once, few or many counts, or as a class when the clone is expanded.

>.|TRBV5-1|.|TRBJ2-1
TGCGCCAGCATTGAACGGGCGTTTTACAATGAGCAGTTCTTC
CASIERAFYNEQFF
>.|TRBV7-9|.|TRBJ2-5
TGTGCCAGCAGCTCCTGGAAGCGAAGGGAGACCCAGTACTTC
CASSSWKRRETQYF
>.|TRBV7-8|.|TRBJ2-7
TGTGCCAGCAGCCCGGGGAACTACGAGCAGTACTTC
CASSPGNYEQYF
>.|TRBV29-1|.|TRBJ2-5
TGCAGCGTTGTGGACGGCCTAGAAGAGACCCAGTACTTC
CSVVDGLEETQYF
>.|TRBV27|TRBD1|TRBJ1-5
TGTGCCAGCAGTCCCCGGGACAGGGGAAGCAATCAGCCCCAGCATTTT
CASSPRDRGSNQPQHF
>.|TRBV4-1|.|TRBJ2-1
TGCGCCAGCAGCCAACGGGATGGGGCCTACAATGAGCAGTTCTTC
CASSQRDGAYNEQFF
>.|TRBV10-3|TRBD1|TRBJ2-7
TGTGCCATCAGTGAGTCGGTGACAGGGGTCGAGCAGTACTTC
CAISESVTGVEQYF
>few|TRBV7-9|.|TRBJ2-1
TGTGCCAGCAGCTTATGGTGGGGAAACAATGAGCAGTTCTTC
CASSLWWGNNEQFF
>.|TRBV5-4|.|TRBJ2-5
TGTGCCAGCAGCCTCAGGGTGGAGGAGACCCAGTACTTC
CASSLRVEETQYF
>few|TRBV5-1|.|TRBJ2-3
TGCGCCAGCAGCCCCTCACCTTCCACAGATACGCAGTATTTT
CASSPSPSTDTQYF
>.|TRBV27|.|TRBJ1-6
TGTGCCAGCAGTTTATCGTTGGCCTCACCCCTCCACTTT
CASSLSLASPLHF
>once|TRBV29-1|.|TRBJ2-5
TGCAGCGTTGAAGAAAGGCAGGCGGTGAGGAAGACCCAGTACTTC
CSVEERQAVRKTQYF
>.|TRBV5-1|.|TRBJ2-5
TGCGCCAGCAGCTTAGGAGCGGAGGGGCCCCAAGAGACCCAGTACTTC
CASSLGAEGPQETQYF
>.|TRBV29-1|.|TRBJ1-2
TGCAGCGTTGTATCGGGTCCCCCGGATGTGGGCTACACCTTC
CSVVSGPPDVGYTF
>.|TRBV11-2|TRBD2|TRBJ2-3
TGTGCCAGCAGCACCCCCCGGGACTACACAGATACGCAGTATTTT
CASSTPRDYTDTQYF
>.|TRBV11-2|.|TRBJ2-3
TGTGCCAGCAGCTTAGATTGGAGGGGAACAGATACGCAGTATTTT
CASSLDWRGTDTQYF
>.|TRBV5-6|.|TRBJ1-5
TGTGCCAGCAGCGAGGGAGATCAGCCCCAGCATTTT
CASSEGDQPQHF
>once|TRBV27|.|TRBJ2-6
TGTGCCAGCAGTTTAATAGCCTCTGGGGCCAACGTCCTGACTTTC
CASSLIASGANVLTF
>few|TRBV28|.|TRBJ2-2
TGTGCCACTGAACACGGCGGGGCTCCGAACACCGGGGAGCTGTTTTTT
CATEHGGAPNTGELFF
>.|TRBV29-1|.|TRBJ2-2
TGCAGTGTCACAGGGACCACCGGGGAGCTGTTTTTT
CSVTGTTGELFF
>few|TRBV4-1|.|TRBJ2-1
TGCGCCAGCAGCCAAGAGTCCTACAATGAGCAGTTCTTC
CASSQESYNEQFF
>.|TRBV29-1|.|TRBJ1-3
TGCAGCGTTGTCTGGACACCCGGAAACACCATATATTTT
CSVVWTPGNTIYF
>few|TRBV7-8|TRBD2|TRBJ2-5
TGTGCCAGCAGCTTAGGGGTTAGCGGGGCTCTTCAAGAGACCCAGTACTTC
CASSLGVSGALQETQYF
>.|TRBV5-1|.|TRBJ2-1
TGCGCCAGCCAGGGTGACGATGAGCAGTTCTTC
CASQGDDEQFF
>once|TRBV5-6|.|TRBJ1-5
TGTGCCAGCAGCTTAACCGGTAGCGATCAGCCCCAGCATTTT
CASSLTGSDQPQHF
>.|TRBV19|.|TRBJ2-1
TGTGCCAGTAGTACCTACAATGAGCAGTTCTTC
CASSTYNEQFF
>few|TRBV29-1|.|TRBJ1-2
TGCAGCGTAATGGAGGGCTACACCTTC
CSVMEGYTF
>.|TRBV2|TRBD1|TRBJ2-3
TGTGCTAACTACCACCCGGGACAGAGCACAGATACGCAGTATTTT
CANYHPGQSTDTQYF
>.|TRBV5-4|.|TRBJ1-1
TGTGCCAGCAGCTTCGGAAGCGGGGGGGCGACTGAAGCTTTCTTT
CASSFGSGGATEAFF
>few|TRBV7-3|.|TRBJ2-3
TGTGCCAGCAGCTCGTTGCAAACAGATACGCAGTATTTT
CASSSLQTDTQYF
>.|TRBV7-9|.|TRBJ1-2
TGTGCCAGCAGCTGGGGGAATAACTATGGCTACACCTTC
CASSWGNNYGYTF
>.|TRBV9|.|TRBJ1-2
TGTGCCAGCAGCGGGGGTGGCTACACCTTC
CASSGGGYTF
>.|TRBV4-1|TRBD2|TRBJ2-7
TGCGCCAGCGCGGGGGGGACCTCCTACGAGCAGTACTTC
CASAGGTSYEQYF
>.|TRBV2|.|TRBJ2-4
TGTGCCAGCAGTGCGGGCCCTCTTGAGGACATTCAGTACTTC
CASSAGPLEDIQYF
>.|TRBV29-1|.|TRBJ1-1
TGCAGCGTTGATGGCGGAGATTACACTGAAGCTTTCTTT
CSVDGGDYTEAFF
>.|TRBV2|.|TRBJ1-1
TGTGCCAGCCCACTTACCTCGGGGACTGAAGCTTTCTTT
CASPLTSGTEAFF
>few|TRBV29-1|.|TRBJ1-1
TGCAGCGTTGAGGAGGGCACTGAAGCTTTCTTT
CSVEEGTEAFF
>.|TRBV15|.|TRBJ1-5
TGTGCCACCAGCCAGGGCAGCGGGGGGCCCCAGCATTTT
CATSQGSGGPQHF
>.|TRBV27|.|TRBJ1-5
TGTGCCAGCAGTTTTCTGGGGGCTGATGGGAGCAATCAGCCCCAGCATTTT
CASSFLGADGSNQPQHF
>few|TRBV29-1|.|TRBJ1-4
TGCAGCGGGATGGACGGGACTAATGAAAAACTGTTTTTT
CSGMDGTNEKLFF
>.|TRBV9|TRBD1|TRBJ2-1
TGTGCCAGCAGCACCGGGACAGAGTACAATGAGCAGTTCTTC
CASSTGTEYNEQFF
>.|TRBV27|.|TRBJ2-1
TGTGCCAGCAGTCAGGAAGGGATAAACAATGAGCAGTTCTTC
CASSQEGINNEQFF
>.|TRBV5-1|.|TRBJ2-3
TGCGCCAGCAGCACCGGAGGCCACACAGATACGCAGTATTTT
CASSTGGHTDTQYF
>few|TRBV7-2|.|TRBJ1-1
TGTGCCAGCAGCTTTGAGGACAGCGAAGCTTTCTTT
CASSFEDSEAFF